A single sample is the source of the 18 T cell receptor beta chains below, sequenced in a study of molecular identifiers for immune sequencing clone quantification. TCRdb passed the PCR reads through MiXCR, listing each CDR3 protein once. This table holds 400,000 to 600,000 distinct CDR3 sequences, 20% to 25% found once. The sample was naive CD8+ T cells from blood, with Jurkat cell RNA spiked in. As for subset: FACS-sorted CD8+CD4-CCR7+CD45RA+ naive T cells. The receptors here all came from a human donor in good health. Some libraries in this study had Jurkat cell RNA spiked in.

This chain connects TRBV20-1 to TRBJ2-7; unclear D gene. Trimming took 3 bases from V and 0 from J, leaving 9 bases between them. This CDR3 comprises 13 residues. Germline V lookup: CDR1 DFQATT, CDR2 SNEGSKA (reference sequence). The CDR3: CSASPAGSYEQYF. The CDR3, as DNA: TGCAGTGCTAGTCCGGCAGGCTCCTACGAGCAGTACTTC.

This clonotype occurred many times. The chain is built from TRBV6-6 and TRBJ2-2; perhaps TRBD2 as D (6 bases). This CDR3 contains 15 residues. Looked up from germline, CDR1 is MNHNY and CDR2 is SVGAGI (reference sequence). V was clipped by 0 bases and J by 7 bases, with 12 bases between them. In DNA form, the CDR3 reads TGTGCCAGCAGTTACTCGGCGGGGCACGTCGGGGAGCTGTTTTTT. Translated, it gives CASSYSAGHVGELFF.

Turning to this clonotype: A much more abundant neighbour one base away suggests this may be a read error. This chain joins TRBV4-1 and TRBJ2-1, with 9 positions matching TRBD2. J gave up 1 base and V 3 bases, and 7 bases lay outside the gene matches. Per germline, CDR1 MGHRA and CDR2 YSYEKL. The CDR3 runs to 17 residues. The CDR3 here is CASSQTPAGGSYNEQFF. The CDR3 bases are TGCGCCAGCAGCCAGACGCCAGCGGGGGGTTCCTACAATGAGCAGTTCTTC.

This clonotype was picked up many times. This rearrangement joins TRBV28 to TRBJ2-5; tentative D call: TRBD2 (6 bases). Per the germline V gene, CDR1 is MDHEN and CDR2 is SYDVKM. Trimming removed 4 bases from V and 2 bases from J, with 14 bases in between. CDR3 length: 15 residues. Here the CDR3 reads CASSSSSEAQETQYF. CDR3 in DNA: TGTGCCAGCAGTTCCTCTAGCGAAGCACAAGAGACCCAGTACTTC. The entire variable domain, with the rest obtained from reference TRBV28 and TRBJ2-5, is as follows: DVKVTQSSRYLVKRTGEKVFLECVQDMDHENMFWYRQDPGLGLRLIYFSYDVKMKEKGDIPEGYSVSREKKERFSLILESASTNQTSMYLCASSSSSEAQETQYFGPGTRLLVL.

This clonotype is a singleton in its sample. It may be a read error: a sequence one base away is much more abundant. This chain uses TRBV6-6 with TRBJ2-1; 8 bases map to TRBD1. The J segment lost 14 bases and the V segment lost 11 bases, leaving 14 bases of the junction unmatched. The germline CDR1 and CDR2 sequences are MNHNY and SVGAGI (reference sequence). The CDR3 is 12 amino acids. CDR3 DNA sequence: TGTGCCGGCAACTTGGACAGGGTAGGGGAGTTCTTC. Protein: CAGNLDRVGEFF.

The chain joins TRBV11-2 to TRBJ2-3; TRBD2 agrees at 9 bases. The germline V gene has CDR1 SGHAT and CDR2 FQNNGV. CDR3 length: 18 residues. V dropped 5 bases and J dropped 1; count of bases not matched to a gene: 13. For the CDR3, the DNA is TGTGCCAGCAGCGTTAGCGGGGGTTCCTCTTCTGGCACAGATACGCAGTATTTT. Residues: CASSVSGGSSSGTDTQYF.

With respect to this clonotype: With a much larger clone just one base away, this may be a read error. The rearrangement uses TRBV6-6 and TRBJ2-7; perhaps TRBD1 as D (5 bases). There are 10 residues in the CDR3. The V end was cut by 8 bases, the J end by 6 bases, with 8 bases between. CDR1 is MNHNY, CDR2 SVGAGI, per germline (reference sequence). CDR3 nucleotides: TGTGCCAGCCAGGGTGGCGAGCAGTACTTC. Protein product: CASQGGEQYF.

The chain links TRBV4-1 to TRBJ2-1; D ambiguous. CDR1 MGHRA and CDR2 YSYEKL come from the germline V gene. Deletions cut 1 base from V and 4 bases from J, with 11 bases between. This CDR3 comprises 15 residues. CDR3 protein: CASSQAGPEYNEQFF. CDR3 DNA sequence: TGCGCCAGCAGCCAAGCCGGTCCAGAGTACAATGAGCAGTTCTTC.

The rearrangement links TRBV27 to TRBJ1-2, with D hard to call. This CDR3 contains 14 residues. Looked up from germline, CDR1 is MNHEY and CDR2 is SMNVEV (reference sequence). V lost 3 bases to trimming and J lost 2 bases, with 10 bases between them. The DNA of the CDR3 is TGTGCCAGCAGTTTCATCCAATCGAACTATGGCTACACCTTC. Protein: CASSFIQSNYGYTF.

This clonotype has ten or more counts. This chain uses TRBV20-1 with TRBJ2-3; a possible D gene is TRBD2 (5 bases). The CDR3 has 15 amino acids. Trimming pared 0 bases from V and 2 bases from J, leaving 12 bases between. The germline V gene encodes CDR1 DFQATT and CDR2 SNEGSKA (reference sequence). The CDR3 nucleotides are TGCAGTGCTAGAGATGAGGGCATCTCCACAGATACGCAGTATTTT. It codes for CSARDEGISTDTQYF.

The DNA of the CDR3 is TGTGCCAGCAGCTTAGTGGGGGGGGGGGCCGGTATGAACACTGAAGCTTTCTTT. Residues: CASSLVGGGAGMNTEAFF. The chain carries TRBV7-9 and TRBJ1-1, with D possibly TRBD1 on 6 matching bases. Germline assignment: CDR1 SEHNR and CDR2 FQNEAQ (reference sequence). This CDR3 spans 18 amino acids. The germline V and J ends were trimmed by 1 base and 0 bases, with 18 bases remaining between them.

Many counts were recorded for this clonotype. The chain employs TRBV10-3 and TRBJ1-4, with 8 bases aligning to TRBD1. Looked up from germline, CDR1 is ENHRY and CDR2 is SYGVKD. CDR3 length: 15 amino acids. V lost 2 bases and J lost 3; bases outside the gene matches: 2. The CDR3 nucleotides read TGTGCCATCAGTGAGGCGACAGGGGCTAATGAAAAACTGTTTTTT. This codes for CAISEATGANEKLFF.

Many counts were recorded for this clonotype. This chain links TRBV7-6 with TRBJ1-1, with D unclear. V dropped 0 bases and J dropped 1 base, with 9 bases sitting between them. The germline V gene encodes CDR1 SGHVS and CDR2 FNYEAQ. The CDR3 runs 15 residues. CDR3 bases: TGTGCCAGCAGCTTAGCGTCAGGTTCGAACACTGAAGCTTTCTTT. Encoded protein: CASSLASGSNTEAFF.

This clonotype was recorded many times. The chain couples TRBV4-3 to TRBJ2-3, with a possible D match to TRBD1 (5 bases). V gave up 0 bases and J gave up 0 bases, with 10 bases separating them. This CDR3 contains 16 residues. Germline loops: CDR1 LGHNA, CDR2 YSLEER. Here the CDR3 reads CASSQDSRASTDTQYF. For the CDR3, the DNA is TGCGCCAGCAGCCAAGATTCCAGGGCGAGCACAGATACGCAGTATTTT.

The rearrangement joins TRBV20-1 to TRBJ2-7; 11 bases map to TRBD2. Trimming removed 3 bases from V and 4 bases from J; junction bases left unmatched: 5. The CDR3 covers 14 residues. Per the germline V gene, CDR1 is DFQATT and CDR2 is SNEGSKA (reference sequence). In nucleotides, the CDR3 is TGCAGTGCTAGGATAGCGGGGGGGCGGTACGAGCAGTACTTC. Protein sequence: CSARIAGGRYEQYF.

This clonotype was seen ten or more times. The J gene is TRBJ2-5, the V gene TRBV3-1; the D call may be TRBD1 or TRBD2 (5 bases each). Germline V CDR1 and CDR2: LGHDT, YNNKEL (reference sequence). The CDR3 is made up of 13 amino acids. Trimming pared 4 bases from V and 5 bases from J, leaving 11 bases between. The CDR3 spells CASSPDWGETQYF. CDR3 coding DNA: TGTGCCAGCAGCCCGGACTGGGGGGAGACCCAGTACTTC.

On this clonotype: Possible read error: a much larger clone is one base away. The chain has TRBV28 and TRBJ1-4; the D is unclear. The germline V gene has CDR1 MDHEN and CDR2 SYDVKM. CDR3 size: 15 residues. CDR3 nucleotide sequence: TGTGCCAGCAGTACAGACTTTGCAACTAATGAAAAACTGCTTTTT. Translated, it gives CASSTDFATNEKLLF.

This clonotype came up many times. The rearrangement joins TRBV7-9 to TRBJ2-3; D perhaps matches TRBD2 (5 bases). The V end was cut by 5 bases, the J end by 4 bases, with 16 bases between. This CDR3 is 15 amino acids long. Germline-derived CDR1 and CDR2 are SEHNR and FQNEAQ (reference sequence). CDR3 region: CASSPRAIIADTQYF. The DNA for the CDR3 is TGTGCCAGCAGCCCGAGGGCGATAATCGCAGATACGCAGTATTTT.